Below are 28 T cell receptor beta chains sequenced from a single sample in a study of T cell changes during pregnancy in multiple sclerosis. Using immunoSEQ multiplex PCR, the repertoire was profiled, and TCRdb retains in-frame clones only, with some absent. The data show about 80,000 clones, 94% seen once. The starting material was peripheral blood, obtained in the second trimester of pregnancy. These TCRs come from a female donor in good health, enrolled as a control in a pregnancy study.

The CDR3 sequence: CASSVTGGQETQYF. The CDR3 region has the DNA TGTGCCAGCAGTGTCACAGGAGGGCAAGAGACCCAGTACTTC. V and J are TRBV2 and TRBJ2-5; D is possibly TRBD2 (6 bases). CDR3 size: 14 residues. Deletions cut 4 bases from V and 2 bases from J, with 11 bases between. Germline V gene data show CDR1 as SNHLY and CDR2 as FYNNEI.

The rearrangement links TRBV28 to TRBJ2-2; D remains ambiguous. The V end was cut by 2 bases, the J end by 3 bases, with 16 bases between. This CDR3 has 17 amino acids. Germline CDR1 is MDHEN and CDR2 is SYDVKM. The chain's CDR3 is CASSLKFPPPDTGELFF. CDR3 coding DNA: TGTGCCAGCAGTTTAAAGTTTCCGCCGCCGGACACCGGGGAGCTGTTTTTT.

CDR3 region: CASSPVGLAASTDTQYF. The CDR3 DNA follows: TGTGCCAGCTCACCGGTAGGACTAGCGGCTAGCACAGATACGCAGTATTTT. The chain recombines TRBV18 with TRBJ2-3; the match to TRBD2 covers 10 bases. This CDR3 contains 17 residues. Germline V gene lookup returns CDR1 KGHSH and CDR2 LQKENI. Trimming cost V 3 bases and J 0 bases; bases outside gene matches: 6.

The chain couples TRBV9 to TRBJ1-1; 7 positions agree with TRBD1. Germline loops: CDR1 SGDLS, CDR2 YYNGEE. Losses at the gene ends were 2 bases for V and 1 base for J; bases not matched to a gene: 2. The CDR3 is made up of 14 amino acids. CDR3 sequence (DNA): TGTGCCAGCAGCGTGGGACAGAAGAACACTGAAGCTTTCTTT. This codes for CASSVGQKNTEAFF.

CDR3 residues: CASSVGGTSGMDTQYF. CDR3 nucleotides: TGTGCCAGCAGCGTAGGGGGGACTAGCGGGATGGATACGCAGTATTTT. This chain connects TRBV9 to TRBJ2-3; the match to TRBD2 covers 13 bases. Trimming took 0 bases from V and 6 from J; bases not matched to a gene: 4. CDR3 length: 16 residues. Germline values: CDR1 SGDLS, CDR2 YYNGEE.

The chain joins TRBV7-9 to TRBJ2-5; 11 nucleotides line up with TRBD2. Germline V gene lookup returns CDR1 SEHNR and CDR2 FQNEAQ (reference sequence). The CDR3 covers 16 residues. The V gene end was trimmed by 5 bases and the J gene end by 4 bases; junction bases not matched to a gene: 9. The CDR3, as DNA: TGTGCCAGCAGCCACACTAGCGGGAGAAAAGGAGAGACCCAGTACTTC. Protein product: CASSHTSGRKGETQYF.

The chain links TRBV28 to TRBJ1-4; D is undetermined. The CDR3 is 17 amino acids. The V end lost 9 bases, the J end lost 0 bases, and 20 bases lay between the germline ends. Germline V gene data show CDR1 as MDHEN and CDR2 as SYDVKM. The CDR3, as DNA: TGTGCCAGTCTGGAAATAAATGGCGGAGCAACTAATGAAAAACTGTTTTTT. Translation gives CASLEINGGATNEKLFF.

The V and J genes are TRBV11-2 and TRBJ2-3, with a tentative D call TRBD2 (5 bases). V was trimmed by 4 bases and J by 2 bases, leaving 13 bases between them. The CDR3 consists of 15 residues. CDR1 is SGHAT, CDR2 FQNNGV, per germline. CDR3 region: CASSSYLAATDTQYF. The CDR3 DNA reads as TGTGCCAGCAGCTCCTACCTAGCCGCCACAGATACGCAGTATTTT.

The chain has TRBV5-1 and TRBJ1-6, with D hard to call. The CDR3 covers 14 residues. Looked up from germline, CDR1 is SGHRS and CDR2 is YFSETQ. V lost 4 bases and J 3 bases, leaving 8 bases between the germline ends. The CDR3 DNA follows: TGCGCCAGCAGCATCGGGAACTATAATTCACCCCTCCACTTT. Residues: CASSIGNYNSPLHF.

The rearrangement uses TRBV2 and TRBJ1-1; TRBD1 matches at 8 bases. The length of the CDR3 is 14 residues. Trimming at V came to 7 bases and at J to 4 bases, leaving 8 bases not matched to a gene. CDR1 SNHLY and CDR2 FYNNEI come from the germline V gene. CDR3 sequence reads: CASKTDRVTTEAFF. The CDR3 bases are TGTGCCAGCAAAACGGACAGGGTAACCACTGAAGCTTTCTTT.

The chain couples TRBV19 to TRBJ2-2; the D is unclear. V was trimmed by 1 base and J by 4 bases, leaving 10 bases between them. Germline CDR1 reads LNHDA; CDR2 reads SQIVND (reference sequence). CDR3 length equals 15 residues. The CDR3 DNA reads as TGTGCCAGTAGTATAGTTTTGGGCCTCACCGGGGAGCTGTTTTTT. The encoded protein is CASSIVLGLTGELFF.

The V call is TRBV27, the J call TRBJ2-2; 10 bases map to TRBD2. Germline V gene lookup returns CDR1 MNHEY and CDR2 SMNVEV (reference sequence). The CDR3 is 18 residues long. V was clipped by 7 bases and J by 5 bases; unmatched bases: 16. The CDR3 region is CASMVGWASGRYTGELFF. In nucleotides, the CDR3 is TGTGCCAGCATGGTCGGTTGGGCTAGCGGGAGATATACCGGGGAGCTGTTTTTT.

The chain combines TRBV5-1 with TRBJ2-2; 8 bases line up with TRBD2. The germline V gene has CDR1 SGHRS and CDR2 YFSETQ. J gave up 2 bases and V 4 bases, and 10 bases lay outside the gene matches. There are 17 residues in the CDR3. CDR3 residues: CASSRGGALLNTGELFF. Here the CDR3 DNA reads TGCGCCAGCAGCCGGGGGGGGGCCCTTCTAAACACCGGGGAGCTGTTTTTT.

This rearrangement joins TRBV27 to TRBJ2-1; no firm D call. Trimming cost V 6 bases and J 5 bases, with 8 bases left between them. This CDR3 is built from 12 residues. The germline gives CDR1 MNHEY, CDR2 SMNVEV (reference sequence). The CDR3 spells CASSHLNNEQFF. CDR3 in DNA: TGTGCCAGCAGCCACCTAAACAATGAGCAGTTCTTC.

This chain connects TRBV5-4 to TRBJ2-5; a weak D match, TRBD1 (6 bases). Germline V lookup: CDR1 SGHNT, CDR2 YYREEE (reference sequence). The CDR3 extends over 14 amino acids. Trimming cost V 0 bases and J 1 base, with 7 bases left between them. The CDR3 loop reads CASSLGQVQETQYF. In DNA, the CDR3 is TGTGCCAGCAGCTTGGGACAGGTCCAAGAGACCCAGTACTTC.

The DNA for the CDR3 is TGTGCCATCAGTGAGTCGAACCGACAGTTTGCTTCCGAGCAGTACTTC. It yields the protein CAISESNRQFASEQYF. The J gene is TRBJ2-7, the V gene TRBV10-3, with TRBD1 as a possible D gene (5 bases). Looked up from germline, CDR1 is ENHRY and CDR2 is SYGVKD. V was trimmed by 0 bases and J by 6 bases, leaving 18 bases between them. The CDR3 covers 16 residues.

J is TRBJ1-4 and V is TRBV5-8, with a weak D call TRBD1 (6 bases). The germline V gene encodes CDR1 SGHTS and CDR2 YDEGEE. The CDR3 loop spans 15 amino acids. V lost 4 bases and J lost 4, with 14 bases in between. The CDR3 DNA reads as TGTGCCAGCAGCCCGGGCGGGGGCTTTAATGAAAAACTGTTTTTT. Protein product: CASSPGGGFNEKLFF.

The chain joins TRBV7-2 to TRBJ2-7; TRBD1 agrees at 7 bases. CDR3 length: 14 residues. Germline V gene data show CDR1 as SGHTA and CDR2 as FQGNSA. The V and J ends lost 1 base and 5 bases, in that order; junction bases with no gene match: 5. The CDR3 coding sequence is TGTGCCAGCAGCTTAGACAGGGGAGAGGACGAGCAGTACTTC. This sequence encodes CASSLDRGEDEQYF.

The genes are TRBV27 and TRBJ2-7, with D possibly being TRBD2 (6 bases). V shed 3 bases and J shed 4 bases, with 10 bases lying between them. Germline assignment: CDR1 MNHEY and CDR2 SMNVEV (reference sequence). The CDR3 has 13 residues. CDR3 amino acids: CASSFRLGYEQYF. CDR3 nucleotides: TGTGCCAGCAGTTTCCGACTAGGGTACGAGCAGTACTTC.

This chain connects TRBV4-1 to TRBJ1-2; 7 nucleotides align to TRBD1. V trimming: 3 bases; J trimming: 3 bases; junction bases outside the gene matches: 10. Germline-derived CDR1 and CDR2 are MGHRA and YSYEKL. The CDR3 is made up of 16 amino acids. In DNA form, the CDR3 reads TGCGCCAGCAGCCAGCCGCCCGGGACAGCTCACTATGGCTACACCTTC. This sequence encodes CASSQPPGTAHYGYTF.

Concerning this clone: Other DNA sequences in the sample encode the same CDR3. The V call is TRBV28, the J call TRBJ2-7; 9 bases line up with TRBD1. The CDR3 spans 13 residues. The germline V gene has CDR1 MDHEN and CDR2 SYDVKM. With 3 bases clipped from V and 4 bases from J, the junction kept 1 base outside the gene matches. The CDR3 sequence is CASSLGTGYEQYF. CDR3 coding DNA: TGTGCCAGCAGTTTGGGGACAGGGTACGAGCAGTACTTC.

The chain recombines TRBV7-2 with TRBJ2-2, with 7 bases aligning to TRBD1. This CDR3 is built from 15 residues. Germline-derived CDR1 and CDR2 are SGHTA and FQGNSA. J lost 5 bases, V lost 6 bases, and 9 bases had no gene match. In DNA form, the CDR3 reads TGTGCCAGCAGTCGACGACAGGGAATGACCGGGGAGCTGTTTTTT. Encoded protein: CASSRRQGMTGELFF.

The CDR3 DNA sequence: TGCGCCAGCAGCGTAGGGACAGCCCAAGAGACCCAGTACTTC. It encodes CASSVGTAQETQYF. The rearrangement uses TRBV5-1 and TRBJ2-5; 7 bases line up with TRBD1. The CDR3 consists of 14 residues. Germline-derived CDR1 and CDR2 are SGHRS and YFSETQ. V lost 4 bases to trimming and J lost 1 base; unmatched junction nucleotides: 4.

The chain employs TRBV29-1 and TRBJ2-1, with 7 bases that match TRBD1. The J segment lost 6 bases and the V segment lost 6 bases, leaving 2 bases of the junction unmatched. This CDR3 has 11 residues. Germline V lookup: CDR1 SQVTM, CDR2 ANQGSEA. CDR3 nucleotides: TGCAGCGTCCGGGACAGCAATGAGCAGTTCTTC. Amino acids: CSVRDSNEQFF.

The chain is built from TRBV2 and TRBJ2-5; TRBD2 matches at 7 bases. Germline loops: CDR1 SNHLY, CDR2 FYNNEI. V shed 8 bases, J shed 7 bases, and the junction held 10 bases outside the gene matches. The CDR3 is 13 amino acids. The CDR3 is CASSRGDLGTQYF. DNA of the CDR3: TGTGCCAGCTCCCGGGGGGATCTCGGGACCCAGTACTTC. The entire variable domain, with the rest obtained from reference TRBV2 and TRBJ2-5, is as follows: EPEVTQTPSHQVTQMGQEVILRCVPISNHLYFYWYRQILGQKVEFLVSFYNNEISEKSEIFDDQFSVERPDGSNFTLKIRSTKLEDSAMYFCASSRGDLGTQYFGPGTRLLVL.

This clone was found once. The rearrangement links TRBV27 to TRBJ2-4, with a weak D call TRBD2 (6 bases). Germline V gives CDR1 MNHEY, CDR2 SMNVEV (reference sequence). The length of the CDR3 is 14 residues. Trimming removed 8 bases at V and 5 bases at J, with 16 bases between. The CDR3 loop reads CASSLAGPQNIQYF. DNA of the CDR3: TGTGCCAGCTCTCTCGCGGGACCCCAAAACATTCAGTACTTC.

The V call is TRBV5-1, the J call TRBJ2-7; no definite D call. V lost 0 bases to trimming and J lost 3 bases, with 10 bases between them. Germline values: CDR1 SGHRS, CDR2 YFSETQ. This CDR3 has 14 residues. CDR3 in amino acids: CASSLGTDNYEQYF. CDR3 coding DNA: TGCGCCAGCAGCTTGGGAACAGATAACTACGAGCAGTACTTC.

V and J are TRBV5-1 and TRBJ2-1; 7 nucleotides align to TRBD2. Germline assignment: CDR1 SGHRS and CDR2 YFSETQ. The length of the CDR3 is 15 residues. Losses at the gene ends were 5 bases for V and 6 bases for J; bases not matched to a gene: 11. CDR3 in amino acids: CASSPIAGGGNEQFF. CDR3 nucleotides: TGCGCCAGCAGTCCTATAGCGGGCGGGGGCAATGAGCAGTTCTTC.